Listed here is a single TCR beta chain. The data were taken from a study of cytomegalovirus exposure and HLA in healthy donors. The CDR3 spans 15 residues. CDR1 SNHLY and CDR2 FYNNEI come from the germline V gene. The V end lost 7 bases, the J end lost 3 bases, and 19 bases lay between the germline ends. This PCR relied on a set of 60 Vbeta primers and 13 Jbeta primers. Produced via immunoSEQ multiplex PCR; TCRdb's table is partial and in-frame only. Of roughly 250,000 clones in the sample, about four fifths were seen once. This chain joins TRBV2 and TRBJ2-7; D is ambiguous. Sequencing input: PBMCs. The sequence came from a girl aged 2 to 9 in good health and CMV-seronegative. CDR3 in amino acids: CASMKTAVTFYEQYF. The CDR3 DNA is TGTGCCAGCATGAAAACGGCGGTCACCTTCTACGAGCAGTACTTC.